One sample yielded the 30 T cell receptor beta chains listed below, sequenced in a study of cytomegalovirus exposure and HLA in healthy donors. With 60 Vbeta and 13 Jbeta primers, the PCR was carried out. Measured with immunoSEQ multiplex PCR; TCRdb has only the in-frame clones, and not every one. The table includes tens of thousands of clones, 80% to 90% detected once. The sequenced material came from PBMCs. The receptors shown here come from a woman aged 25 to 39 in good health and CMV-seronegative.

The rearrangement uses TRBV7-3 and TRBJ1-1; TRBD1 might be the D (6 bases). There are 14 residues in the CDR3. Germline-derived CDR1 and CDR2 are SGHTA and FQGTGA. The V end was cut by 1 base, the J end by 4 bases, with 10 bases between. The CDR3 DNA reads TGTGCCAGCAGCTTAAAGGGGGGGGGCACTGAAGCTTTCTTT. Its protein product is CASSLKGGGTEAFF. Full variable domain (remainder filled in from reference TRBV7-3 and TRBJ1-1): GAGVSQTPSNKVTEKGKYVELRCDPISGHTALYWYRQSLGQGPEFLIYFQGTGAADDSGLPNDRFFAVRPEGSVSTLKIQRTERGDSAVYLCASSLKGGGTEAFFGQGTRLTVV.

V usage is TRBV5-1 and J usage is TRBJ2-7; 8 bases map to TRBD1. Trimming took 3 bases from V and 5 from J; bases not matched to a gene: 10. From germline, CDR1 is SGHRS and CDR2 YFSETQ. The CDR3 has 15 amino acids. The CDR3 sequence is CASSYRTGNGDEQYF. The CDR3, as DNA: TGCGCCAGCAGCTACCGGACAGGGAATGGCGACGAGCAGTACTTC.

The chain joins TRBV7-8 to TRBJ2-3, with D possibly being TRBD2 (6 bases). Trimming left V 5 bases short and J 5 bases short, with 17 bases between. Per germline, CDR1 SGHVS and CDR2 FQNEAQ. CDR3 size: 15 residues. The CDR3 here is CASSRGTPGGDTQYF. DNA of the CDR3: TGTGCCAGCAGCCGAGGGACTCCCGGGGGAGATACGCAGTATTTT.

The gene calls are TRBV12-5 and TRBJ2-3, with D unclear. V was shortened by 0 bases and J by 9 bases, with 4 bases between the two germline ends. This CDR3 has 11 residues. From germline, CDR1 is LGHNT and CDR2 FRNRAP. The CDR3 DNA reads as TGTGCTAGTGGTTTGGTTCAGACGCAGTATTTT. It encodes CASGLVQTQYF.

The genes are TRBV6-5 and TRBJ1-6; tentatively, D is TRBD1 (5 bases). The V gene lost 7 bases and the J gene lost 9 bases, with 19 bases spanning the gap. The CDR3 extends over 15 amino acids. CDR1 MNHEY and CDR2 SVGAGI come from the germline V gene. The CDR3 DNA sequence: TGTGCCAGCACTACTTGGCAGGGAAGTTTTTCACCCCTCCACTTT. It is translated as CASTTWQGSFSPLHF.

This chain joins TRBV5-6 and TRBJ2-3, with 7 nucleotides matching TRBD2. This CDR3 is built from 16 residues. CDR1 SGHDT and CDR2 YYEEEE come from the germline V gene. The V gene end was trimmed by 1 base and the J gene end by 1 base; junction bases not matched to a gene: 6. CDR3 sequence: CASSLRRELGTDTQYF. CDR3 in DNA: TGTGCCAGCAGCTTGAGGCGGGAGCTAGGCACAGATACGCAGTATTTT.

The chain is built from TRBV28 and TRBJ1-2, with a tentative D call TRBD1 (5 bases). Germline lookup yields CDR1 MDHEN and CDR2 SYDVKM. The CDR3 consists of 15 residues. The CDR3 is CDYPRGLGENYGYTF. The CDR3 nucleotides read TGTGACTACCCGCGGGGACTGGGGGAGAACTATGGCTACACCTTC.

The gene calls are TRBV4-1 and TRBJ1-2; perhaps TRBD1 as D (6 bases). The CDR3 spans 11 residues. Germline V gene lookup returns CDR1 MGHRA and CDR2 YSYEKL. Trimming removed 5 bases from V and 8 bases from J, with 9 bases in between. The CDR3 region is CASSGQRGYTF. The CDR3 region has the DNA TGCGCCAGCAGCGGACAGAGAGGCTACACCTTC.

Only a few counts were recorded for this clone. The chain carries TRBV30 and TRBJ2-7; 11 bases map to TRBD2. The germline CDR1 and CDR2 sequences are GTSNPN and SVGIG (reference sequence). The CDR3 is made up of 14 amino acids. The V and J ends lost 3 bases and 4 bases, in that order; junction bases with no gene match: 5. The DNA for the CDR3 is TGTGCCTGGAGGCGTCTAGCGGGAGGATACGAGCAGTACTTC. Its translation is CAWRRLAGGYEQYF.

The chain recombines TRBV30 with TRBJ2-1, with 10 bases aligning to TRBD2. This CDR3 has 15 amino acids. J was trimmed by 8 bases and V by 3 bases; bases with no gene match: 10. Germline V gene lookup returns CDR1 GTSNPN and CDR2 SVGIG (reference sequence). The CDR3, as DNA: TGTGCCTGGAGAATAAGACGGCTAGCGGGAGATGAGCAGTTCTTC. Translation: CAWRIRRLAGDEQFF.

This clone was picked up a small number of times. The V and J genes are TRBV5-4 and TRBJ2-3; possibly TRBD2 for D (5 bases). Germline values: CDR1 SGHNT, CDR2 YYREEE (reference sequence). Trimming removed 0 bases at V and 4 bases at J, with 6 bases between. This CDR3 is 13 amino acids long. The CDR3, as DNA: TGTGCCAGCAGCTTGGTTAGCGCAGATACGCAGTATTTT. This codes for CASSLVSADTQYF.

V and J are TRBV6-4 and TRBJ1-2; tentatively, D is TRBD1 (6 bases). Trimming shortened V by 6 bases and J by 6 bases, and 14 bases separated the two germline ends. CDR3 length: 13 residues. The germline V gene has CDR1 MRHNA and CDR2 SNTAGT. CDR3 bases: TGTGCCAGCAGACCAACAGGGAGGGATGGCTACACCTTC. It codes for CASRPTGRDGYTF.

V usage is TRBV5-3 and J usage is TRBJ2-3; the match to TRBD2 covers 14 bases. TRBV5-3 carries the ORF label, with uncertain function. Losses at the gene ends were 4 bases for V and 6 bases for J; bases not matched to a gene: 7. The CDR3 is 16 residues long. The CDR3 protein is CARSGRLAGGVDTQYF. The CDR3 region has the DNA TGTGCCAGAAGCGGAAGACTAGCGGGAGGGGTTGATACGCAGTATTTT.

The chain's CDR3 is CASSPHTDNYEQYF. In nucleotides, the CDR3 is TGTGCCAGCTCCCCCCATACAGACAACTACGAGCAGTACTTC. The genes are TRBV18 and TRBJ2-7; D unresolved. V lost 6 bases and J lost 3, with 15 bases in between. Per germline, CDR1 KGHSH and CDR2 LQKENI. The CDR3 is made up of 14 amino acids. The full variable domain, its missing parts supplied by reference TRBV18 and TRBJ2-7, is NAGVMQNPRHLVRRRGQEARLRCSPMKGHSHVYWYRQLPEEGLKFMVYLQKENIIDESGMPKERFSAEFPKEGPSILRIQQVVRGDSAAYFCASSPHTDNYEQYFGPGTRLTVT.

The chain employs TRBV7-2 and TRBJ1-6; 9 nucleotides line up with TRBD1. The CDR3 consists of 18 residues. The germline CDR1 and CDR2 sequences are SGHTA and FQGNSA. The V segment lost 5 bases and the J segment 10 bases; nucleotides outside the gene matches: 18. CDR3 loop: CASSPRPRTGVENSPLHF. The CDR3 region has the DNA TGTGCCAGCAGCCCTCGTCCCCGGACAGGGGTTGAGAACTCACCCCTCCACTTT.

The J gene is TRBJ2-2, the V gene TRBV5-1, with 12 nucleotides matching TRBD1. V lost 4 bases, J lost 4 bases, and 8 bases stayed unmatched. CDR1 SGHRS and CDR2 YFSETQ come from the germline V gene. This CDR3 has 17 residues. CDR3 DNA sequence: TGCGCCAGCAGCCCTGGGACAGGGGGCGCTTCCACCGGGGAGCTGTTTTTT. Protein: CASSPGTGGASTGELFF.

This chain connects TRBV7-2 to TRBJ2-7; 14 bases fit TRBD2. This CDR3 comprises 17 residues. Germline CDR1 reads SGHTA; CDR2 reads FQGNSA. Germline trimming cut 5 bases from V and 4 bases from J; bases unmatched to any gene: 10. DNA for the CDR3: TGTGCCAGCAGCGGAGGGACTAGCGGGAGTAGTAAGTACGAGCAGTACTTC. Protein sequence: CASSGGTSGSSKYEQYF.

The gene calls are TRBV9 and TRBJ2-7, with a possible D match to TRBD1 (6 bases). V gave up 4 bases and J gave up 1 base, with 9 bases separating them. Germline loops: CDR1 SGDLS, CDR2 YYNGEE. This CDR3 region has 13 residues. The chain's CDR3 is CASSPQGSYEQYF. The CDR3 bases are TGTGCCAGCAGCCCCCAGGGGTCCTACGAGCAGTACTTC.

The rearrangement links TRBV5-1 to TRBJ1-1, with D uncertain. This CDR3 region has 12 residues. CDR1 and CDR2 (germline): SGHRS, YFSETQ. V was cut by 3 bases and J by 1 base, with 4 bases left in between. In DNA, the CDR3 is TGCGCCAGCAGCTCGGGGAACACTGAAGCTTTCTTT. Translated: CASSSGNTEAFF.

The DNA for the CDR3 is TGTGCCAGTAGACCAGGGGACAGGAACACTGAAGCTTTCTTT. This translates into CASRPGDRNTEAFF. The chain employs TRBV28 and TRBJ1-1; 7 bases are shared with TRBD1. V was clipped by 9 bases and J by 1 base; unmatched bases: 8. Germline V CDR1 and CDR2: MDHEN, SYDVKM. The CDR3 covers 14 residues.

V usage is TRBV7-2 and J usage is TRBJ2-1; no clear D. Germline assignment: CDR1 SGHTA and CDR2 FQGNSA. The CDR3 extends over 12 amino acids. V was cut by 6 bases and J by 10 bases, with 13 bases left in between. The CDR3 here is CASSPNRAEQFF. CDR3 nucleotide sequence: TGTGCCAGCAGTCCAAACCGAGCGGAGCAGTTCTTC.

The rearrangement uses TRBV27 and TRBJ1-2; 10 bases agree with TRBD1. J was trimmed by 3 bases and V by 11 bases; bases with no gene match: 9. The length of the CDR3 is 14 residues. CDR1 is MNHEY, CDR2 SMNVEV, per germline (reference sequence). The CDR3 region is CAGTSDRGDYGYTF. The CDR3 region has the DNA TGTGCCGGCACCTCGGACAGGGGGGACTATGGCTACACCTTC.

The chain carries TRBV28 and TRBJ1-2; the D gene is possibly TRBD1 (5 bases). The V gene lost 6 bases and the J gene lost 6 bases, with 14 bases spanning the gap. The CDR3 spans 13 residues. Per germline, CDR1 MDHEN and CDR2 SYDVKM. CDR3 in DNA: TGTGCCAGCAGGCTAGGAGGGGACGATGGCTACACCTTC. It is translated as CASRLGGDDGYTF.

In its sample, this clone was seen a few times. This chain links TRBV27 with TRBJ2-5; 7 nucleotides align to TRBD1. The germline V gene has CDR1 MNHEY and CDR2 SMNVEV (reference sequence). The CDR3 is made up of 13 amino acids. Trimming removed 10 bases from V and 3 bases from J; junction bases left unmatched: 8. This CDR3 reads CATSGGTEETQYF. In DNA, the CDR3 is TGTGCCACTTCCGGTGGGACAGAAGAGACCCAGTACTTC.

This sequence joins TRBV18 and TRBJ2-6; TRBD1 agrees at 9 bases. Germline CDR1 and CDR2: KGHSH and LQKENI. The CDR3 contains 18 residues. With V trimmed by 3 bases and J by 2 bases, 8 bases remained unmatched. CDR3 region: CASSPAWDRVTGANVLTF. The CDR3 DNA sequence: TGTGCCAGCTCACCGGCTTGGGACAGGGTTACTGGGGCCAACGTCCTGACTTTC.

Here the CDR3 DNA reads TGCGCCAGCAGCCCGGGACAGTTCTACGAGCAGTACTTC. Its protein is CASSPGQFYEQYF. This chain connects TRBV10-1 to TRBJ2-7, with 7 nucleotides matching TRBD1. The V gene end was trimmed by 6 bases and the J gene end by 3 bases; junction bases not matched to a gene: 5. CDR1 WNHNN and CDR2 SYGVQD come from the germline V gene (reference sequence). The CDR3 length is 13 residues.

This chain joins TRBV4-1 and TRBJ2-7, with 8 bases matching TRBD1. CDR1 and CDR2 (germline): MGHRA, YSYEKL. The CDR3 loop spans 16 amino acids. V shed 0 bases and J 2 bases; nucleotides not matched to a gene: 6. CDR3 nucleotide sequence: TGCGCCAGCAGCCAAGACCAGGGACAGGTTACCTACGAGCAGTACTTC. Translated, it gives CASSQDQGQVTYEQYF.

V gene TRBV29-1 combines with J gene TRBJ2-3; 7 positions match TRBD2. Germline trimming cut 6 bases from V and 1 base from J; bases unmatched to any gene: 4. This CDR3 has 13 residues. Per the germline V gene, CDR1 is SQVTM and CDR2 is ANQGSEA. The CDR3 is CSVPRGGTDTQYF. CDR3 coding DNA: TGCAGCGTCCCTCGGGGGGGCACAGATACGCAGTATTTT.

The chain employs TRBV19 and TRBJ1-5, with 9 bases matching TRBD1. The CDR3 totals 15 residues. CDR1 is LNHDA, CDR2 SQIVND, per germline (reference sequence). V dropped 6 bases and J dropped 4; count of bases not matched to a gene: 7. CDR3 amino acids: CASRLGQGPNQPQHF. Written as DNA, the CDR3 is TGTGCCAGTAGACTGGGACAGGGTCCTAATCAGCCCCAGCATTTT.

Here the CDR3 reads CASSALVIDSYGYTF. In DNA, the CDR3 is TGCGCCAGCAGCGCACTTGTTATAGACAGCTATGGCTACACCTTC. J is TRBJ1-2 and V is TRBV4-1; tentatively, D is TRBD1 (5 bases). This CDR3 has 15 residues. In germline, CDR1 is MGHRA, CDR2 YSYEKL. The V end was cut by 5 bases, the J end by 4 bases, with 17 bases between.